Below, 8 T cell receptor beta chains from the same sample are listed, as sequenced in a study of cytomegalovirus exposure and HLA in healthy donors. With 60 Vbeta and 13 Jbeta primers, the PCR was carried out. TCRdb's copy holds only in-frame clones and misses some; the assay was immunoSEQ multiplex PCR. The sample has 98,000 or so clones; less than 80% are singletons. The sample consisted of PBMCs. Source of these receptors: a man aged 40-49 years in good health and CMV-seronegative.

The chain couples TRBV5-8 to TRBJ2-5; D is possibly TRBD1 (5 bases). Trimming cost V 1 base and J 3 bases, with 16 bases left between them. CDR3 length: 16 residues. The germline gives CDR1 SGHTS, CDR2 YDEGEE. The CDR3 nucleotides are TGTGCCAGCAGCTTGTTGCGACAGAAGAGAAAAGAGACCCAGTACTTC. Residues: CASSLLRQKRKETQYF.

This clone was detected a few times. The chain employs TRBV28 and TRBJ1-4; TRBD1 matches at 10 bases. The CDR3 has 13 amino acids. Germline V gene sequence: CDR1 MDHEN, CDR2 SYDVKM. The junction had 2 bases not matched to a gene; V was cut back by 6 bases and J by 7 bases. The CDR3 bases are TGTGCCAGCAGACGGGACAGGGGTGAAAAACTGTTTTTT. It translates to CASRRDRGEKLFF.

As concerns this clone: An end of the junction differs from the germline gene, which may be a read error. The V and J genes are TRBV7-9 and TRBJ1-4, with unresolved D. Germline V gene lookup returns CDR1 SEHNR and CDR2 FQNEAQ (reference sequence). The CDR3 loop spans 18 amino acids. The CDR3 is CSSSFLLSGKLDNEKLFF. The CDR3 DNA reads as TGTTCCAGCAGCTTCCTTTTGTCGGGGAAACTGGATAATGAAAAACTGTTTTTT.

The rearrangement links TRBV7-2 to TRBJ1-1; a weak D match, TRBD1 (5 bases). This CDR3 has 16 residues. The V gene lost 2 bases and the J gene lost 1 base, with 14 bases spanning the gap. Germline values: CDR1 SGHTA, CDR2 FQGNSA. The CDR3, as DNA: TGTGCCAGCAGCTTATATAACAGGCGGGGGAACACTGAAGCTTTCTTT. Translation: CASSLYNRRGNTEAFF. The complete variable domain, with remaining parts taken from reference TRBV7-2 and TRBJ1-1, reads GAGVSQSPSNKVTEKGKDVELRCDPISGHTALYWYRQSLGQGLEFLIYFQGNSAPDKSGLPSDRFSAERTGGSVSTLTIQRTQQEDSAVYLCASSLYNRRGNTEAFFGQGTRLTVV.

This sequence joins TRBV7-8 and TRBJ1-1; D remains ambiguous. Trimming removed 3 bases from V and 2 bases from J, with 13 bases in between. Germline assignment: CDR1 SGHVS and CDR2 FQNEAQ. CDR3 length equals 15 residues. CDR3 residues: CASSLVSQLNTEAFF. DNA for the CDR3: TGTGCCAGCAGCTTGGTCTCGCAGTTAAACACTGAAGCTTTCTTT.

The rearrangement uses TRBV10-3 and TRBJ2-3; the match to TRBD2 covers 7 bases. This CDR3 has 15 amino acids. Losses at the gene ends were 6 bases for V and 2 bases for J; bases not matched to a gene: 8. The germline V gene encodes CDR1 ENHRY and CDR2 SYGVKD. The CDR3 bases are TGTGCCATCAGGAAAGCGGGGCGGTCCACAGATACGCAGTATTTT. This codes for CAIRKAGRSTDTQYF.

This clone was counted a single time. This chain links TRBV7-2 with TRBJ1-1; possible D gene TRBD1, 5 bases. The CDR3 loop spans 15 amino acids. V was trimmed by 1 base and J by 4 bases, leaving 13 bases between them. Germline V CDR1 and CDR2: SGHTA, FQGNSA. CDR3 sequence: CASSLVLLGGTEAFF. As DNA, the CDR3 is TGTGCCAGCAGCTTAGTACTCTTGGGGGGCACTGAAGCTTTCTTT. The variable domain in full, with the rest retrieved from reference TRBV7-2 and TRBJ1-1, is GAGVSQSPSNKVTEKGKDVELRCDPISGHTALYWYRQSLGQGLEFLIYFQGNSAPDKSGLPSDRFSAERTGGSVSTLTIQRTQQEDSAVYLCASSLVLLGGTEAFFGQGTRLTVV.

The chain recombines TRBV6-1 with TRBJ2-3; a weak D match, TRBD2 (6 bases). This CDR3 region has 16 residues. The ends were cut back, 0 bases at V and 2 bases at J, with 12 bases in the middle. Germline assignment: CDR1 MNHNS and CDR2 SASEGT. CDR3 sequence reads: CASSEALGGFTDTQYF. The CDR3 DNA follows: TGTGCCAGCAGTGAAGCGCTTGGGGGGTTCACAGATACGCAGTATTTT.